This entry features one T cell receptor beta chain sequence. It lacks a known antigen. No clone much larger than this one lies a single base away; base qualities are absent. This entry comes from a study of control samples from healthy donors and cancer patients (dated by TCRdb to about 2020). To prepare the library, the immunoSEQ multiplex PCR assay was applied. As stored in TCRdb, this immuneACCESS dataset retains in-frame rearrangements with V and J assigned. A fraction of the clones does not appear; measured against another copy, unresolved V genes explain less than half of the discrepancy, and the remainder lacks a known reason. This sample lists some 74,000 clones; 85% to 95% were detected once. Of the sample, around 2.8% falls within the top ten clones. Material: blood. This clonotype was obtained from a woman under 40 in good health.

The DNA reads as follows: TGTGCCAGCAGTGAACAATCCCATACTACGGGACAGTACTTC. Translated, this is CASSEQSHTTGQYF. The chain uses TRBV2 and TRBJ2-7; possibly the D gene is TRBD2, per 5 matching bases. Relative to germline, V is 2 bases shorter and J is 10 bases shorter, with 18 bases between their ends. CDR1 and CDR2 are read off the germline V gene as SNHLY and FYNNEI. Measured from the cysteine to the phenylalanine, the CDR3 is 14 residues long. The only DNA kept is the CDR3, 42 bases in frame from the first base. Extended through the reference TRBV2 and TRBJ2-7 proteins, this CDR3 yields the full variable domain: EPEVTQTPSHQVTQMGQEVILRCVPISNHLYFYWYRQILGQKVEFLVSFYNNEISEKSEIFDDQFSVERPDGSNFTLKIRSTKLEDSAMYFCASSEQSHTTGQYFGPGTRLTVT.